These T cell receptor beta chains were read from a single sample in a study of neurological immune-mediated disorders. MiXCR, run by TCRdb on the 5' RACE reads, gives a single entry per CDR3 protein. The sample includes 87,000 or so distinct CDR3 sequences, around 3.4% of them seen just once. The sequenced sample consisted of PBMCs. The source of these receptors is a woman aged 45-59 years with multiple sclerosis. Both conserved end residues are part of each CDR3. Each record gives: D gene, clone size, J gene, V gene, CDR3 DNA, CDR3 protein. The D gene is left open where the match is weak. Clone size is not always given. Where it is, it says once, few, many or a class for expanded clones.

>NA|few|TRBJ2-3|TRBV5-6
TGTGCCAGCAGCTGGTCCACAGATACGCAGTATTTT
CASSWSTDTQYF
>TRBD1|many|TRBJ1-1|TRBV5-1
TGCGCCAGCAGCCCAATACCGGACAGGGATGGTGGAGCTTTCTTT
CASSPIPDRDGGAFF
>NA|many|TRBJ2-7|TRBV12-5
TGTGCTAGTGGTTTGAAGGGAGTTCACGAGCAGTACTTC
CASGLKGVHEQYF
>NA|many|TRBJ1-2|TRBV7-3
TGTGCCAGCAGCTTGGAGGGACGCTATGGCTACACCTTC
CASSLEGRYGYTF
>TRBD2|many|TRBJ2-4|TRBV7-2
TGTGCCAGCAGCCGGACTAGCGGGGGGGCACAGAACATTCAGTACTTC
CASSRTSGGAQNIQYF
>NA|many|TRBJ2-1|TRBV5-1
TGCGCCAGCAGCAATTGGTTGGGGTATGAGCAGTTCTTC
CASSNWLGYEQFF
>TRBD2|many|TRBJ2-3|TRBV5-1
TGCGCCAGCAGCTTGATGTTAGCGGGAGATACGCAGTATTTT
CASSLMLAGDTQYF
>NA|many|TRBJ2-7|TRBV20-1
TGCAGTGCCCACAGACTCAGCGCGGGGTTTTCCTCCGAGCAGTACTTC
CSAHRLSAGFSSEQYF
>TRBD2|few|TRBJ2-3|TRBV5-1
TGCGCCAGCAGCCCTGGGACTAGCGGGGTTAGCACAGATACGCAGTATTTT
CASSPGTSGVSTDTQYF
>TRBD2|many|TRBJ2-7|TRBV5-1
TGCGCCAGCAGCTTGCGGGGGGACTCCCGCTACGAGCAGTACTTC
CASSLRGDSRYEQYF
>NA|many|TRBJ1-1|TRBV7-2
TGTGCCAGCAGCTTAGACAGTGCTGTGGCTGAAGCTTTCTTT
CASSLDSAVAEAFF
>NA|many|TRBJ2-7|TRBV2
TGTGCCAGCACCCAGGGATGGCCGGGCCTAGAGCAGTACTTC
CASTQGWPGLEQYF
>NA|few|TRBJ1-1|TRBV12-3/TRBV12-4
TGTGCCAGCAGTTACGGGGAGGGCACTGAAGCTTTCTTT
CASSYGEGTEAFF
>NA|many|TRBJ1-2|TRBV7-2
TGTGCCAGCAGCGCCTATCCCGGGGGCGGAGGCTACACCTTC
CASSAYPGGGGYTF
>NA|many|TRBJ1-2|TRBV15
TGTGCCACCCACCCGGGGGTCGGGTATGGCTACACCTTC
CATHPGVGYGYTF
>NA|many|TRBJ2-2|TRBV5-1
TGCGCCAGCAGCTTGGCCGGGGGGCAGTCCGCCGGGGAGCTGTTTTTT
CASSLAGGQSAGELFF
>NA|many|TRBJ2-3|TRBV27
TGTGCCAGCAAAACTAGCACAGATACGCAGTATTTT
CASKTSTDTQYF
>NA|many|TRBJ1-5|TRBV20-1
TGCAGTGCTACCCCTCCGGTTCCGGGGCAGACCCAGCATTTT
CSATPPVPGQTQHF
>NA|NA|TRBJ1-2|TRBV6-2/TRBV6-3
TGTGCCAGCAGTTTTGGGGTTAACGTATACGGCTACACCTTC
CASSFGVNVYGYTF
>TRBD1|many|TRBJ1-2|TRBV20-1
TGCAGTGCTAGAGATTGGGGACAGGGGAACTATGGCTACACCTTC
CSARDWGQGNYGYTF
>NA|many|TRBJ2-3|TRBV5-1
TGCGCCAGCAGCTTGGTCGTCTCCGGGGGCGAGGAAGATACGCAGTATTTT
CASSLVVSGGEEDTQYF
>TRBD1|many|TRBJ2-7|TRBV5-1
TGCGCCAGCAGCAATGACGGACAGGGTGGAGGGGAGCAGTACTTC
CASSNDGQGGGEQYF
>NA|many|TRBJ1-2|TRBV6-5
TGTGCCAGCAGTTACTCCGGGACCCAAGGAGCTAACTATGGCTACACCTTC
CASSYSGTQGANYGYTF
>TRBD2|many|TRBJ2-1|TRBV27
TGTGCCAGCAGTTATAGGAGCGGGGGGGACCCCTACAATGAGCAGTTCTTC
CASSYRSGGDPYNEQFF
>NA|many|TRBJ1-4|TRBV7-2
TGTGCCAGCAGCTTACGGGGGGCTTCGACTAATGAAAAACTGTTTTTT
CASSLRGASTNEKLFF
>TRBD1|many|TRBJ1-2|TRBV12-3/TRBV12-4
TGTGCCAGTAGACAGGGGGCGGTAGGCTACACCTTC
CASRQGAVGYTF
>NA|NA|TRBJ2-3|TRBV7-2
TGTGCCAGCAGCTTAAGGACGGAAGGTGTTACGCAGTATTTT
CASSLRTEGVTQYF
>NA|many|TRBJ1-5|TRBV10-3
TGTGCCATCAGTGGGTCGGGGCGGGTCGAGCCCCAGCATTTT
CAISGSGRVEPQHF
>NA|NA|TRBJ1-1|TRBV27
TGTGCCTTTAGGCCAATTAAGGTGAACACTGAAGCTTTCTTT
CAFRPIKVNTEAFF
>NA|many|TRBJ1-2|TRBV6-2/TRBV6-3
TGTGCCAGCTCCATAGGACAGACCTATGGCTACACCTTC
CASSIGQTYGYTF
>NA|NA|TRBJ2-2|TRBV12-3/TRBV12-4
TGTGCCAGCAGTTTCCGACCCACCGGGGAGCTGTTTTTT
CASSFRPTGELFF
>NA|many|TRBJ2-5|TRBV5-1
TGCGCCAGCAGCTTGGGGGCCGGGGGCCCTCGAGAGACCCAGTACTTC
CASSLGAGGPRETQYF
>TRBD2|many|TRBJ2-3|TRBV7-2
TGTGCCAGCAGCTTAACTAGCGGGGGTTACACAGATACGCAGTATTTT
CASSLTSGGYTDTQYF
>TRBD1|many|TRBJ1-5|TRBV7-2
TGTGCCAGCAGCCGCGACAGGGGACTCAATCAGCCCCAGCATTTT
CASSRDRGLNQPQHF
>NA|many|TRBJ1-4|TRBV5-1
TGCGCCAGCAGCTTGCAGATGGGGTACGAAAAACTGTTTTTT
CASSLQMGYEKLFF
>TRBD2|many|TRBJ2-3|TRBV5-1
TGCGCCAGCAGCTGGGGGACTAGCGGGGGAAAAGATACGCAGTATTTT
CASSWGTSGGKDTQYF
>NA|many|TRBJ2-1|TRBV7-2
TGTGCCAGCAGCACCCGGTGGCAGGGAGGTGGCAATGAGCAGTTCTTC
CASSTRWQGGGNEQFF
>NA|many|TRBJ2-2|TRBV7-2
TGTGCCAGCAGCTTCAGGCAGAACACCGGGGAGCTGTTTTTT
CASSFRQNTGELFF
>NA|many|TRBJ2-7|TRBV14
TGTGCCAGCAGCCAAATGTACGAGCAGTACTTC
CASSQMYEQYF
>TRBD2|many|TRBJ2-5|TRBV10-2
TGCGCCAGCCGCGGGGGGACTAGCGGGGGTGAGACCCAGTACTTC
CASRGGTSGGETQYF
>NA|many|TRBJ1-6|TRBV7-2
TGTGCCAGCAGCTCCTATAATTCACCCCTCCACTTT
CASSSYNSPLHF
>NA|many|TRBJ2-1|TRBV5-6
TGTGCCAGCACGTCCTACAATGAGCAGTTCTTC
CASTSYNEQFF
>TRBD1|many|TRBJ1-2|TRBV10-3
TGTGCCACGAGTACAGGGGACTATGGCTACACCTTC
CATSTGDYGYTF
>NA|few|TRBJ1-5|TRBV11-3
TGTGCCAGCAGCTTAGGTACGGTTTGTCAGCCCCAGCATTTT
CASSLGTVCQPQHF
>NA|many|TRBJ2-2|TRBV9
TGTGCCAGCAGCTCAGAACTAGCCGACACCGGGGAGCTGTTTTTT
CASSSELADTGELFF